The 12 T cell receptor beta chains given below trace back to one sample, sequenced in a study of T cells in Graves' hyperthyroidism and ophthalmopathy. What was amplified from RNA transcripts were TCR beta CDR3 regions. The TCR CDR3 first-round RT-PCR relied on the HTBI primer set. Via MiXCR, TCRdb re-called the multiplex PCR reads, giving one row per CDR3 protein. The sample lists a few hundred thousand distinct CDR3 sequences, approximately 15% occurring once. Sequences were obtained from blood. The receptors were gathered from a woman in her thirties or forties with Graves' hyperthyroidism.

This clonotype was counted at least ten times. This chain uses TRBV30 with TRBJ2-7, with TRBD1 as a possible D gene (5 bases). V gave up 1 base and J gave up 2 bases, with 12 bases separating them. The CDR3 extends over 14 amino acids. CDR1 and CDR2 from the germline V gene are GTSNPN and SVGIG (reference sequence). In DNA form, the CDR3 reads TGTGCCTGGAGTGGTGGTAGGGGCGCCTACGAGCAGTACTTC. This gives the protein CAWSGGRGAYEQYF.

Concerning this clonotype: One base away lies a much larger clone, so this may be a sequencing read error. CDR3 DNA: TGCAGTGCGTTAGCGGAGCCCCTAAACAATGAGCAGTTCTTC. This gives the protein CSALAEPLNNEQFF. The chain has TRBV20-1 and TRBJ2-1; TRBD2 is a possible D gene (6 bases). Germline assignment: CDR1 DFQATT and CDR2 SNEGSKA (reference sequence). The CDR3 is 14 amino acids. Trimming took off 6 bases at V and 5 bases at J, with 17 bases between the two ends.

This clonotype was counted many times. The rearrangement uses TRBV6-5 and TRBJ2-2, with 12 bases that match TRBD1. V shed 2 bases and J 6 bases; nucleotides not matched to a gene: 1. The germline V gene encodes CDR1 MNHEY and CDR2 SVGAGI. The length of the CDR3 is 15 residues. The CDR3 coding sequence is TGTGCCAGCAGTTACAGGGACAGGGGGCCCGGGGAGCTGTTTTTT. Residues: CASSYRDRGPGELFF.

This clonotype showed up many times. The chain employs TRBV3-1 and TRBJ1-2; D is undetermined. Trimming cost V 0 bases and J 4 bases, with 9 bases left between them. This CDR3 is 14 amino acids long. CDR1 and CDR2 from the germline V gene are LGHDT and YNNKEL (reference sequence). CDR3 protein: CASSQDKTSYGYTF. For the CDR3, the DNA is TGTGCCAGCAGCCAAGATAAGACAAGCTATGGCTACACCTTC.

Many counts were recorded for this clonotype. This chain links TRBV7-2 with TRBJ2-7; TRBD1 agrees at 9 bases. The V gene's germline CDR1 is SGHTA and CDR2 FQGNSA. Losses at the gene ends were 2 bases for V and 2 bases for J; bases not matched to a gene: 4. The CDR3 loop spans 15 amino acids. CDR3 DNA: TGTGCCAGCAGCTTAAAGGACAGGGGACCCTACGAGCAGTACTTC. The encoded protein is CASSLKDRGPYEQYF. Looking up the rest from reference TRBV7-2 and TRBJ2-7 gives the full variable domain: GAGVSQSPSNKVTEKGKDVELRCDPISGHTALYWYRQSLGQGLEFLIYFQGNSAPDKSGLPSDRFSAERTGGSVSTLTIQRTQQEDSAVYLCASSLKDRGPYEQYFGPGTRLTVT.

This clonotype was seen more than once but under ten times. The chain couples TRBV15 to TRBJ2-5; no definite D call. The ends were cut back, 0 bases at V and 1 base at J, with 12 bases in the middle. The CDR3 sequence is 16 residues long. Germline loops: CDR1 LNHNV, CDR2 YYDKDF (reference sequence). CDR3 region: CATSRDLADIQETQYF. The CDR3 coding sequence is TGTGCCACCAGCAGAGATTTGGCAGATATCCAAGAGACCCAGTACTTC.

This clonotype was seen repeatedly, ten times or more. The rearrangement joins TRBV20-1 to TRBJ1-1; D is unclear. The germline CDR1 and CDR2 sequences are DFQATT and SNEGSKA (reference sequence). Trimming pared 6 bases from V and 1 base from J, leaving 9 bases between. The CDR3 contains 12 residues. The DNA of the CDR3 is TGCAGTGCACCGCTAGGGAACACTGAAGCTTTCTTT. Translating it yields CSAPLGNTEAFF.

Points on this clonotype: A read error may explain this, as a much larger clone is one base away. The V and J genes are TRBV10-1 and TRBJ2-3; the D gene is possibly TRBD2 (5 bases). From germline, CDR1 is WNHNN and CDR2 SYGVQD (reference sequence). The CDR3 spans 13 residues. Written as DNA, the CDR3 is TGCACCAGCAGTGAATCGGGATCAGATACGCAGTATTTT. This encodes CTSSESGSDTQYF.

In this sample, this clonotype turned up many times. The rearrangement joins TRBV12-3 or TRBV12-4 to TRBJ2-6; unclear D gene. CDR3 length: 14 amino acids. V gave up 4 bases and J gave up 0 bases, with 4 bases separating them. The CDR3 region is CASSSNSGANVLTF. In nucleotides, the CDR3 is TGTGCCAGCAGTTCCAACTCTGGGGCCAACGTCCTGACTTTC.

This clonotype was seen once. This chain joins TRBV19 and TRBJ2-1, with 12 nucleotides matching TRBD2. This CDR3 comprises 17 residues. V lost 4 bases to trimming and J lost 7 bases; unmatched junction nucleotides: 11. The germline CDR1 and CDR2 sequences are LNHDA and SQIVND (reference sequence). CDR3 region: CASSRRLAGEGWNEQFF. CDR3 DNA sequence: TGTGCCAGTAGTAGAAGACTAGCGGGAGAGGGTTGGAATGAGCAGTTCTTC.

Many counts were recorded for this clonotype. This chain links TRBV3-1 with TRBJ2-1; D gene ambiguous. V lost 0 bases to trimming and J lost 0 bases, with 6 bases between them. This CDR3 contains 15 residues. Per germline, CDR1 LGHDT and CDR2 YNNKEL (reference sequence). Here the CDR3 reads CASSQDPDSYNEQFF. The CDR3 nucleotides are TGTGCCAGCAGCCAAGACCCGGACTCCTACAATGAGCAGTTCTTC.

This rearrangement joins TRBV5-1 to TRBJ1-5; TRBD1 agrees at 7 bases. Trimming removed 9 bases from V and 0 bases from J; junction bases left unmatched: 6. The CDR3 consists of 14 residues. Germline values: CDR1 SGHRS, CDR2 YFSETQ. The CDR3 DNA reads as TGCGCCAAAACAGGGGAATATAGCAATCAGCCCCAGCATTTT. Translation gives CAKTGEYSNQPQHF.